Below are 16 T cell receptor beta chains sequenced from a single sample in a study of blood T cell repertoires in COVID-19. This table comes from immunoSEQ multiplex PCR, and its TCRdb copy is limited to in-frame clones, with some not included. The sample yields 130,000 to 150,000 clones, about 89% seen once. The sequenced material came from peripheral blood. Every receptor here comes from a man aged 50-59 years who had recovered from COVID-19.

This clone occurred a few times. The chain joins TRBV7-3 to TRBJ1-2; 9 bases are a match to TRBD1. The CDR3 is 15 amino acids. Germline V lookup: CDR1 SGHTA, CDR2 FQGTGA. J lost 2 bases, V lost 3 bases, and 4 bases had no gene match. The CDR3, as DNA: TGTGCCAGCAGCTTTGGGGGACAGGGCAACTATGGCTACACCTTC. Translation gives CASSFGGQGNYGYTF.

The CDR3 nucleotides read TGCACCAGCAGCCAAGATCAAGGTAGCGGGGGGGGCAATGAGCAGTTCTTC. This gives the protein CTSSQDQGSGGGNEQFF. The J gene is TRBJ2-1, the V gene TRBV1; no DNA check was done on the table's D call, TRBD2. TRBV1 is a pseudogene locus. The CDR3 covers 17 residues.

The V gene is TRBV3-1 (or the pseudogene TRBV3-2), the J gene TRBJ2-2; TRBD1 aligns across 10 bases. V lost 6 bases to trimming and J lost 3 bases; unmatched junction nucleotides: 10. This CDR3 spans 17 amino acids. Germline CDR1 and CDR2: LGHDT and YNNKEL (reference sequence). The CDR3 protein is CASSLRLTGGDTGELFF. Here the CDR3 DNA reads TGTGCCAGCAGTCTAAGGCTGACAGGGGGCGACACCGGGGAGCTGTTTTTT.

This clone appeared a single time. The rearrangement joins TRBV10-3 to TRBJ1-3; the D is unclear. CDR1 and CDR2 from the germline V gene are ENHRY and SYGVKD. V dropped 4 bases and J dropped 0 bases, with 7 bases sitting between them. The CDR3 is 14 residues long. CDR3 sequence reads: CAISGDTSGNTIYF. In DNA form, the CDR3 reads TGTGCCATCAGTGGCGACACCTCTGGAAACACCATATATTTT.

The CDR3 is CASSLSGGAYEQYF. The CDR3 DNA reads as TGTGCCAGCAGCCTAAGCGGGGGGGCCTACGAGCAGTACTTC. The chain has TRBV9 and TRBJ2-7; 10 bases fit TRBD2. This CDR3 is built from 14 residues. V shed 4 bases and J 2 bases; nucleotides not matched to a gene: 3. Germline-derived CDR1 and CDR2 are SGDLS and YYNGEE. The whole variable domain, remainder taken from reference TRBV9 and TRBJ2-7, is DSGVTQTPKHLITATGQRVTLRCSPRSGDLSVYWYQQSLDQGLQFLIQYYNGEERAKGNILERFSAQQFPDLHSELNLSSLELGDSALYFCASSLSGGAYEQYFGPGTRLTVT.

This chain joins TRBV15 and TRBJ1-1; possible D gene TRBD1, 5 bases. Trimming stripped 0 bases from V and 0 bases from J, with 11 bases between. Germline CDR1 is LNHNV and CDR2 is YYDKDF (reference sequence). This CDR3 is 16 amino acids long. CDR3 sequence reads: CATSRESQTVNTEAFF. CDR3 nucleotide sequence: TGTGCCACCAGCAGAGAATCACAGACAGTGAACACTGAAGCTTTCTTT.

The rearrangement uses TRBV7-2 and TRBJ2-7, with D uncertain. CDR1 SGHTA and CDR2 FQGNSA come from the germline V gene. The CDR3 is 16 residues long. With 2 bases removed from V and 0 bases from J, the gap between germline ends came to 14 bases. The CDR3 spells CASSLSSQVSSYEQYF. CDR3 nucleotides: TGTGCCAGCAGCTTATCGAGTCAGGTTAGCTCCTACGAGCAGTACTTC. Variable domain in full (rest from reference TRBV7-2 and TRBJ2-7): GAGVSQSPSNKVTEKGKDVELRCDPISGHTALYWYRQSLGQGLEFLIYFQGNSAPDKSGLPSDRFSAERTGGSVSTLTIQRTQQEDSAVYLCASSLSSQVSSYEQYFGPGTRLTVT.

A single count supports this clone. This rearrangement joins TRBV5-4 to TRBJ2-2; D perhaps matches TRBD2 (5 bases). This CDR3 has 13 residues. The germline V gene encodes CDR1 SGHNT and CDR2 YYREEE (reference sequence). V was clipped by 9 bases and J by 6 bases, with 15 bases between them. The CDR3: CATGNQVPGELFF. The CDR3 coding sequence is TGTGCCACCGGGAATCAGGTCCCCGGGGAGCTGTTTTTT.

The genes are TRBV7-8 and TRBJ1-5; D remains ambiguous. This CDR3 contains 17 residues. Germline CDR1 and CDR2: SGHVS and FQNEAQ. Trimming stripped 5 bases from V and 0 bases from J, with 17 bases between. CDR3 in amino acids: CASSPPLRMGSNQPQHF. The CDR3 bases are TGTGCCAGCAGCCCCCCTTTGAGGATGGGTAGCAATCAGCCCCAGCATTTT.

The chain carries TRBV19 and TRBJ1-3; 9 bases match TRBD1. The CDR3 length is 16 residues. Germline V gives CDR1 LNHDA, CDR2 SQIVND (reference sequence). V dropped 6 bases and J dropped 2; count of bases not matched to a gene: 8. The CDR3 here is CASRPPGQGAGNTIYF. As DNA, the CDR3 is TGTGCCAGTAGGCCCCCGGGACAGGGTGCTGGAAACACCATATATTTT.

The chain combines TRBV7-8 with TRBJ1-4; tentatively, D is TRBD1 (6 bases). Germline V CDR1 and CDR2: SGHVS, FQNEAQ. The CDR3 extends over 16 amino acids. Trimming left V 5 bases short and J 4 bases short, with 17 bases between. The CDR3 DNA reads as TGTGCCAGCAGCGAAGGACAGTTTCTCCTTAATGAAAAACTGTTTTTT. This codes for CASSEGQFLLNEKLFF.

The chain carries TRBV5-1 and TRBJ2-7; a possible D gene is TRBD2 (6 bases). Between the trimmed V and J ends, which lost 3 bases and 4 bases, there was a span of 11 bases. This CDR3 contains 13 residues. Germline CDR1 and CDR2: SGHRS and YFSETQ. CDR3 in amino acids: CASSWGVLYEQYF. CDR3 nucleotides: TGCGCCAGCAGCTGGGGGGTTCTGTACGAGCAGTACTTC.

The V gene is TRBV5-1, the J gene TRBJ2-1; TRBD1 aligns across 10 bases. This CDR3 is 16 amino acids long. Trimming cost V 4 bases and J 3 bases; bases outside gene matches: 7. Per germline, CDR1 SGHRS and CDR2 YFSETQ. CDR3 nucleotide sequence: TGCGCCAGCAGCCTGACAGGGGGCTCGAACTACAATGAGCAGTTCTTC. Translating gives CASSLTGGSNYNEQFF.

Only one count was recorded for this clone. The rearrangement links TRBV4-3 to TRBJ1-2, with D possibly being TRBD1 (6 bases). Germline CDR1 reads LGHNA; CDR2 reads YSLEER. The V and J ends lost 0 bases and 7 bases respectively, with 15 bases between them. CDR3 length equals 15 residues. CDR3: CASSQETGKPSGYTF. The CDR3 nucleotides are TGCGCCAGCAGCCAAGAAACAGGGAAACCCAGTGGCTACACCTTC.

In its sample, this clone was seen once. This chain connects TRBV5-4 to TRBJ1-1, with D perhaps TRBD1 (5 bases). V was shortened by 3 bases and J by 1 base, with 10 bases between the two germline ends. The CDR3 is 14 amino acids. Germline V CDR1 and CDR2: SGHNT, YYREEE (reference sequence). CDR3 amino acids: CASSSKDRNTEAFF. The CDR3 nucleotides are TGTGCCAGCAGCTCAAAAGACAGGAACACTGAAGCTTTCTTT.

The chain recombines TRBV11-2 with TRBJ2-3; 11 bases are a match to TRBD2. V shed 5 bases, J shed 4 bases, and the junction held 8 bases outside the gene matches. The CDR3 sequence is 16 residues long. Germline V CDR1 and CDR2: SGHAT, FQNNGV. CDR3 protein: CASSPRLAGLADTQYF. The CDR3 nucleotides are TGTGCCAGCAGCCCACGACTAGCGGGGTTGGCAGATACGCAGTATTTT.